The next 8 T cell receptor beta chains were all read from a single sample in a study of CD8 T cells in Susac syndrome. RNA totalling roughly 0.5 to 1 ug underwent reverse transcription with random hexamers. TCRdb processed the immunoSEQ multiplex PCR reads anew with MiXCR; each CDR3 protein has one entry. The sample contains about 150,000 distinct CDR3 sequences, nearly 97% of which appear only once. The sequenced sample was CD8+ T cells from PBMCs. Receptor source: a human donor with multiple sclerosis.

The V gene is TRBV3-1, the J gene TRBJ1-6, with D possibly TRBD1 on 5 matching bases. Trimming removed 5 bases from V and 8 bases from J, with 10 bases in between. The CDR3 is made up of 13 amino acids. Germline assignment: CDR1 LGHDT and CDR2 YNNKEL (reference sequence). For the CDR3, the DNA is TGTGCCAGCAGCGGGACTTTGGATTCACCCCTCCACTTT. Its protein product is CASSGTLDSPLHF.

The chain carries TRBV7-6 and TRBJ2-2; unclear D gene. Trimming cost V 7 bases and J 15 bases, with 18 bases left between them. This CDR3 has 12 residues. From germline, CDR1 is SGHVS and CDR2 FNYEAQ. The CDR3 bases are TGTGCCAGCAACTCTCAGGAGTTAGAGGTGTTTTTT. It translates to CASNSQELEVFF.

This chain links TRBV29-1 with TRBJ1-1, with D possibly TRBD1 on 6 matching bases. CDR3 length equals 13 residues. Trimming left V 6 bases short and J 3 bases short, with 14 bases between. CDR1 SQVTM and CDR2 ANQGSEA come from the germline V gene. The CDR3 protein is CSVAHRDDTEAFF. The CDR3 DNA sequence: TGCAGCGTGGCACACAGGGACGACACTGAAGCTTTCTTT.

The rearrangement uses TRBV12-3 or TRBV12-4 and TRBJ1-2, with a tentative D call TRBD1 (6 bases). This CDR3 is 12 amino acids long. Trimming took 2 bases from V and 8 from J, leaving 9 bases between them. The CDR3: CASSLQGSGYTF. CDR3 DNA sequence: TGTGCCAGCAGTTTACAGGGGTCCGGCTACACCTTC.

This clonotype was detected once. The V call is TRBV27, the J call TRBJ1-1, with D perhaps matching TRBD1 (6 bases). Germline CDR1 and CDR2: MNHEY and SMNVEV (reference sequence). The CDR3 contains 13 residues. Trimming took 5 bases from V and 5 from J, leaving 12 bases between them. The CDR3 bases are TGTGCCAGCAGTATACAGGGAGTAACTGAAGCTTTCTTT. It specifies CASSIQGVTEAFF.

The genes are TRBV9 and TRBJ1-2; 9 bases are a match to TRBD1. This CDR3 has 16 residues. Unmatched junction bases numbered 11, after V lost 3 bases and J lost 5 bases. CDR1 is SGDLS, CDR2 YYNGEE, per germline. The CDR3 is CASSGPGQGQGYGYTF. The DNA of the CDR3 is TGTGCCAGCAGCGGGCCGGGACAGGGACAAGGGTATGGCTACACCTTC.

Only one count was recorded for this clonotype. The V gene is TRBV5-1, the J gene TRBJ2-7, with D unclear. The CDR3 is 15 amino acids. Trimming left V 5 bases short and J 1 base short, with 16 bases between. Germline V gene lookup returns CDR1 SGHRS and CDR2 YFSETQ. This chain's CDR3 is CASRRTRSGSYEQYV. CDR3 DNA sequence: TGCGCCAGCAGGCGGACCCGAAGTGGTTCCTACGAGCAGTACGTC.

This rearrangement joins TRBV6-5 to TRBJ2-1; 7 positions agree with TRBD1. The CDR3 totals 13 residues. The trim removed 8 bases at V and 5 bases at J, leaving 6 bases unmatched. The germline V gene has CDR1 MNHEY and CDR2 SVGAGI. CDR3 nucleotides: TGTGCCAGCGCGACCGGGACAGACAATGAGCAGTTCTTC. Protein: CASATGTDNEQFF.